The entry below gives a single T cell receptor beta chain sequence along with its context. The germline CDR1 and CDR2 sequences are SGHNT and YYREEE (reference sequence). The CDR3 length is 15 residues. The germline V and J ends were trimmed by 0 bases and 5 bases, with 14 bases remaining between them. TCRdb reprocessed the RT-PCR reads via MiXCR and lists one record per CDR3 protein. The table records about 700,000 distinct CDR3 sequences, 12% to 15% of them present only once. Sequencing used memory CD4+ T cells from blood. The receptor comes from a female donor in good health, serving as a healthy control. J is TRBJ1-1 and V is TRBV5-4; D possibly corresponds to TRBD1 (5 bases). CDR3 sequence: CASSLGGARRTEAFF. The CDR3 DNA reads as TGTGCCAGCAGCTTGGGGGGCGCCCGACGGACTGAAGCTTTCTTT.